The 15 T cell receptor beta chains given below trace back to one sample, sequenced in a study of control samples from healthy donors and cancer patients. Sequenced by immunoSEQ multiplex PCR; TCRdb stores in-frame clones only, minus some. The sample table includes under 200,000 clones. The source material was blood. These receptors were collected from a woman aged 25 to 39 in good health.

The chain uses TRBV6-5 and TRBJ2-7; D uncertain. Germline-derived CDR1 and CDR2 are MNHEY and SVGAGI. This CDR3 is 14 amino acids long. The V end lost 3 bases, the J end lost 4 bases, and 13 bases lay between the germline ends. CDR3 region: CASSYGQALYEQYF. The CDR3 coding sequence is TGTGCCAGCAGTTATGGGCAGGCTCTGTACGAGCAGTACTTC.

The chain joins TRBV12-3 or TRBV12-4 to TRBJ1-1; TRBD1 is a possible D gene (6 bases). The CDR3 covers 12 residues. V was pared by 6 bases and J by 5 bases, with 10 bases between. This CDR3 reads CASSTRGTEAFF. The CDR3, as DNA: TGTGCCAGCAGCACCAGGGGAACTGAAGCTTTCTTT.

The chain is built from TRBV11-2 and TRBJ2-3, with 8 bases lining up with TRBD2. Germline values: CDR1 SGHAT, CDR2 FQNNGV. This CDR3 contains 15 residues. The ends lost 5 bases at V and 0 bases at J; junction bases unmatched: 4. This CDR3 reads CASSVGRGSTDTQYF. CDR3 in DNA: TGTGCCAGCAGCGTCGGGAGGGGGAGCACAGATACGCAGTATTTT.

A remark on this clone: One end of the junction fails to match germline, which may point to a read error. This rearrangement joins TRBV7-7 to TRBJ1-2; D is perhaps TRBD1 (5 bases). CDR1 is SSHAT and CDR2 is FNYEAQ in the germline V gene (reference sequence). This CDR3 is built from 15 residues. CDR3 coding DNA: TGTGCTAGCAGCCGAACCGGGACGGCCAACTATGGCTACACCTTC. As protein: CASSRTGTANYGYTF.

The rearrangement joins TRBV4-3 to TRBJ1-4; weak D call: TRBD1 (6 bases). The CDR3 runs to 15 residues. Germline CDR1 and CDR2: LGHNA and YSLEER. Trimming cost V 3 bases and J 8 bases, with 16 bases left between them. CDR3 in amino acids: CASSHSDRYKEKLFF. The DNA for the CDR3 is TGCGCCAGCAGCCACAGCGACAGGTATAAGGAAAAACTGTTTTTT.

The chain employs TRBV28 and TRBJ2-1; D perhaps matches TRBD2 (7 bases). Between the trimmed V and J ends, which lost 7 bases and 8 bases, there was a span of 18 bases. The CDR3 length is 14 residues. Germline V gene data show CDR1 as MDHEN and CDR2 as SYDVKM. The CDR3 DNA follows: TGTGCCAGCATCTTTAGGGGGGGCCTAGATGAGCAGTTCTTC. This sequence encodes CASIFRGGLDEQFF. The full variable domain, its missing parts supplied by reference TRBV28 and TRBJ2-1, is DVKVTQSSRYLVKRTGEKVFLECVQDMDHENMFWYRQDPGLGLRLIYFSYDVKMKEKGDIPEGYSVSREKKERFSLILESASTNQTSMYLCASIFRGGLDEQFFGPGTRLTVL.

This sequence joins TRBV6-5 and TRBJ2-1; 8 bases fit TRBD2. The CDR3 sequence is 13 residues long. V trimming: 7 bases; J trimming: 9 bases; junction bases outside the gene matches: 8. The germline V gene encodes CDR1 MNHEY and CDR2 SVGAGI. CDR3 region: CASTPGGDREQFF. For the CDR3, the DNA is TGTGCCAGCACTCCGGGAGGGGACCGTGAGCAGTTCTTC.

The CDR3 DNA reads TGCGCCAGCAGCCAGGACAGGGGGCCCTGGGGCACTGAAGCTTTCTTT. It translates to CASSQDRGPWGTEAFF. The chain carries TRBV4-1 and TRBJ1-1; 11 bases are shared with TRBD1. V trimming: 3 bases; J trimming: 4 bases; junction bases outside the gene matches: 7. Germline CDR1 reads MGHRA; CDR2 reads YSYEKL. CDR3 length: 16 amino acids.

The chain employs TRBV2 and TRBJ1-4; D possibly corresponds to TRBD1 (6 bases). Germline loops: CDR1 SNHLY, CDR2 FYNNEI. The germline V and J ends were trimmed by 6 bases and 8 bases, with 16 bases remaining between them. This CDR3 region has 14 residues. CDR3 nucleotides: TGTGCCAGCAGCGTCAGGGGACCAGGGGAAAAACTGTTTTTT. Its protein product is CASSVRGPGEKLFF.

The chain carries TRBV14 and TRBJ2-2; unclear D gene. V dropped 4 bases and J dropped 11 bases, with 11 bases sitting between them. Germline V gene lookup returns CDR1 SGHDN and CDR2 FVKESK. The CDR3 extends over 12 amino acids. CDR3 bases: TGTGCCAGCAGCCCTGGGATGATTGAGCTGTTTTTT. Translation gives CASSPGMIELFF.

The chain is built from TRBV3-1 (or the pseudogene TRBV3-2) and TRBJ1-2, with a tentative D call TRBD1 (6 bases). The CDR3 extends over 14 amino acids. Between the trimmed V and J ends, which lost 6 bases and 4 bases, there was a span of 15 bases. Germline V gene lookup returns CDR1 LGHDT and CDR2 YNNKEL (reference sequence). CDR3 bases: TGTGCCAGCAGGCGTACCGGGACAACCTATGGCTACACCTTC. This translates into CASRRTGTTYGYTF.

The V gene is TRBV5-1, the J gene TRBJ1-5, with D maybe TRBD1 (5 bases). The CDR3 totals 15 residues. Per germline, CDR1 SGHRS and CDR2 YFSETQ. The germline V and J ends were trimmed by 0 bases and 0 bases, with 7 bases remaining between them. CDR3 in DNA: TGCGCCAGCAGCTTGGGGGGGTCTAGCAATCAGCCCCAGCATTTT. Translating it yields CASSLGGSSNQPQHF.

The genes are TRBV5-1 and TRBJ1-4; 8 positions match TRBD1. Germline CDR1 is SGHRS and CDR2 is YFSETQ. The CDR3 consists of 15 residues. V trimming: 4 bases; J trimming: 8 bases; junction bases outside the gene matches: 10. This chain's CDR3 is CASSPSTGEYEKLFF. As DNA, the CDR3 is TGCGCCAGCAGCCCGTCGACAGGGGAGTACGAAAAACTGTTTTTT. Looking up the rest from reference TRBV5-1 and TRBJ1-4 gives the full variable domain: KAGVTQTPRYLIKTRGQQVTLSCSPISGHRSVSWYQQTPGQGLQFLFEYFSETQRNKGNFPGRFSGRQFSNSRSEMNVSTLELGDSALYLCASSPSTGEYEKLFFGSGTQLSVL.

Here the CDR3 reads CSVATGGNEPQHF. CDR3 bases: TGCAGCGTCGCGACAGGGGGAAACGAGCCCCAGCATTTT. The rearrangement joins TRBV29-1 to TRBJ1-5; 9 positions match TRBD1. Germline V gene data show CDR1 as SQVTM and CDR2 as ANQGSEA. V shed 6 bases, J shed 8 bases, and the junction held 8 bases outside the gene matches. This CDR3 spans 13 amino acids.

The chain employs TRBV15 and TRBJ1-4, with a possible D match to TRBD1 (6 bases). Germline V CDR1 and CDR2: LNHNV, YYDKDF (reference sequence). The V and J ends lost 0 bases and 8 bases respectively, with 13 bases between them. This CDR3 comprises 15 residues. This CDR3 is CATSRDRGKGEKLFF. For the CDR3, the DNA is TGTGCCACCAGCAGAGACAGGGGAAAAGGGGAAAAACTGTTTTTT.